This T cell receptor beta chain was observed in a study of T-cell reconstitution after alpha-beta-depleted transplantation in children. This clonotype was recorded many times. From germline, CDR1 is DFQATT and CDR2 SNEGSKA (reference sequence). This CDR3 has 16 residues. The V end was cut by 0 bases, the J end by 1 base, with 15 bases between. Unique molecular identifiers were incorporated when the TCRbeta library was constructed. TCRdb reprocessed the PCR reads with MiXCR, giving one entry per CDR3 protein. This sample has around 500,000 distinct CDR3 sequences; more than 20% occur once, and the top ten carry about 14%.

The chain combines TRBV20-1 with TRBJ1-1; a possible D gene is TRBD1 (6 bases). The receptor was derived from a boy less than two years old who had a stem cell transplant for acute myeloid leukemia, so the T cells may come from the graft donor. The sample consisted of PBMCs, mostly from graft donor cells, taken 360 days after TCRalphabeta/CD19-depleted stem cell transplant. The CDR3 coding sequence is TGCAGTGCTAGAGATTTGCGGTCAGGGGAGAACACTGAAGCTTTCTTT. Protein product: CSARDLRSGENTEAFF.